This paragraph reports one T cell receptor (beta chain). The sample originates from a study of blood T cell repertoires in COVID-19. About the study: Both acute and convalescent COVID-19 samples were obtained from the United States, Italy and Spain. Sources were T cells, B-cell-depleted T cells, or PBMCs; the material itself was cDNA or gDNA.

Some clones are missing from TCRdb's copy, which holds only in-frame ones; the method was immunoSEQ multiplex PCR. Of 200,000 to 250,000 clones in the sample, about 83% were seen once. Germline V lookup: CDR1 MNHEY, CDR2 SVGAGI. This CDR3 spans 15 amino acids. V was clipped by 8 bases and J by 0 bases, with 17 bases between them. This chain uses TRBV6-5 with TRBJ2-7, with D perhaps TRBD1 (5 bases). This clonotype originated in a woman aged 50 to 65 with active or convalescent COVID-19. Specimen: peripheral blood. DNA for the CDR3: TGTGCCAGCGAGACCAGAAGACAGACCTCCTACGAGCAGTACGTC. Translated, it gives CASETRRQTSYEQYV.